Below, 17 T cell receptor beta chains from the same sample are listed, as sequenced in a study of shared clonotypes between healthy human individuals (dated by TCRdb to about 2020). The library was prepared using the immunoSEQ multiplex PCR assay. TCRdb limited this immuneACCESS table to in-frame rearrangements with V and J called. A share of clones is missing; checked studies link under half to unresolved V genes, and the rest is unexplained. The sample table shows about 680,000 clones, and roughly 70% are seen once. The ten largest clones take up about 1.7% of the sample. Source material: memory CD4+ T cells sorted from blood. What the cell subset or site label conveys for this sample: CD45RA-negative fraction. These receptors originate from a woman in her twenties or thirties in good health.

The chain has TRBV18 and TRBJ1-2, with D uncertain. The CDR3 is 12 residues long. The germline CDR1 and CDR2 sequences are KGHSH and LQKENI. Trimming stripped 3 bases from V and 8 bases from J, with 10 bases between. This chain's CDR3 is CASSPQAAGYTF. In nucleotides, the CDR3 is TGTGCCAGCTCACCCCAGGCGGCCGGCTACACCTTC.

CDR3 DNA sequence: TGTGCCAGCAGCTTAGGGGCGGCCCCATACGAGCAGTACTTC. It translates to CASSLGAAPYEQYF. J is TRBJ2-7 and V is TRBV11-2; D is unclear. The CDR3 is 14 amino acids. With 1 base removed from V and 4 bases from J, the gap between germline ends came to 11 bases. Germline V lookup: CDR1 SGHAT, CDR2 FQNNGV.

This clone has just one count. CDR3 protein: CASSHAGLAGRDEQFF. CDR3 DNA sequence: TGCGCCAGCAGCCATGCAGGACTAGCGGGACGGGATGAGCAGTTCTTC. The rearrangement links TRBV4-1 to TRBJ2-1; TRBD2 matches 12 bases. CDR3 length: 16 amino acids. Trimming at V came to 3 bases and at J to 8 bases, leaving 8 bases not matched to a gene. Germline V lookup: CDR1 MGHRA, CDR2 YSYEKL.

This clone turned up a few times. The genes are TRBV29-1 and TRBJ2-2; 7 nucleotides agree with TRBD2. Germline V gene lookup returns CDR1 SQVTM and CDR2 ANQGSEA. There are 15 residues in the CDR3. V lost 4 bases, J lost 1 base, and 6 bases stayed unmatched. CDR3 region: CSVALAEKNTGELFF. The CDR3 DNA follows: TGCAGCGTTGCCCTAGCGGAAAAGAACACCGGGGAGCTGTTTTTT.

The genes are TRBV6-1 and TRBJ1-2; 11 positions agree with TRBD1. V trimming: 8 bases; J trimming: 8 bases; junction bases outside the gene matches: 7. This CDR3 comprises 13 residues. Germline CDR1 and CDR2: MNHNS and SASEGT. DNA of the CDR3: TGTGCCAGCGAAACGGACAGGGGGCAAGGCTACACCTTC. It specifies CASETDRGQGYTF.

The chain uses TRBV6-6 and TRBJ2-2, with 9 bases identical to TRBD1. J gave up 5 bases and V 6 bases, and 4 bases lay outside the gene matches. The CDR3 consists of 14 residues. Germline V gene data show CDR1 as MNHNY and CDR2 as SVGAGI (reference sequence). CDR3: CASRRTGETGELFF. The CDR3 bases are TGTGCCAGCAGAAGGACAGGGGAGACCGGGGAGCTGTTTTTT.

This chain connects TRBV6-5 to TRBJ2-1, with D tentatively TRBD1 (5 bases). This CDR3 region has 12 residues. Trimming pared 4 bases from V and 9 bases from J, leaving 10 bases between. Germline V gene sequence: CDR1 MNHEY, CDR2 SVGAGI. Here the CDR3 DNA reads TGTGCCAGCAGTTCAGGGTTTTCTGAGCAGTTCTTC. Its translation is CASSSGFSEQFF.

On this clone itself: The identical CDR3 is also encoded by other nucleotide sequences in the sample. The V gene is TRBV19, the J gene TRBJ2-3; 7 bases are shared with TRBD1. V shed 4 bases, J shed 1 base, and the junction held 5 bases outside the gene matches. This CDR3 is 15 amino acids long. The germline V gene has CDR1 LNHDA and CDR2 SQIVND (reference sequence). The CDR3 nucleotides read TGTGCCAGTAGTACCGGGACAGTGGGCACAGATACGCAGTATTTT. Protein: CASSTGTVGTDTQYF.

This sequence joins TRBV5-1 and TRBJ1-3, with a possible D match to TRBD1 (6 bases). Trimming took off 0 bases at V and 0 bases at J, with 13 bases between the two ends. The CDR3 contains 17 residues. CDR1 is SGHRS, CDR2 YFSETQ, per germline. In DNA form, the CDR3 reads TGCGCCAGCAGCTTGGTACAGGGACCAATCTCTGGAAACACCATATATTTT. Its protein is CASSLVQGPISGNTIYF.

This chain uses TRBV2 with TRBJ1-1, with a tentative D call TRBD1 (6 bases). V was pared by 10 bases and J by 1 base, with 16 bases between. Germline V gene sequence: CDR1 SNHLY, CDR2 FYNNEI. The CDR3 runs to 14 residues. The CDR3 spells CATRNQDRNTEAFF. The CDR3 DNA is TGTGCCACGCGAAACCAGGACAGGAACACTGAAGCTTTCTTT.

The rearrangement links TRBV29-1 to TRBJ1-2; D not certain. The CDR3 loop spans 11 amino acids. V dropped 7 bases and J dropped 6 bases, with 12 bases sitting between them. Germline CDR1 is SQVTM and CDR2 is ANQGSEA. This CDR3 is CSAGRGDGYTF. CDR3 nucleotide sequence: TGCAGCGCCGGGCGAGGAGATGGCTACACCTTC. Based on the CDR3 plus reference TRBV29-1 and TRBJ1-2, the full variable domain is SAVISQKPSRDICQRGTSLTIQCQVDSQVTMMFWYRQQPGQSLTLIATANQGSEATYESGFVIDKFPISRPNLTFSTLTVSNMSPEDSSIYLCSAGRGDGYTFGSGTRLTVV.

CDR3: CASTMDRLNTGELFF. As DNA, the CDR3 is TGTGCCAGCACAATGGACAGGTTGAACACCGGGGAGCTGTTTTTT. The chain links TRBV7-8 to TRBJ2-2; 7 bases are a match to TRBD1. The CDR3 totals 15 residues. Germline V gene sequence: CDR1 SGHVS, CDR2 FQNEAQ. The V gene end was trimmed by 7 bases and the J gene end by 1 base; junction bases not matched to a gene: 6. Full variable domain (outside the CDR3, taken from reference TRBV7-8 and TRBJ2-2): GAGVSQSPRYKVAKRGQDVALRCDPISGHVSLFWYQQALGQGPEFLTYFQNEAQLDKSGLPSDRFFAERPEGSVSTLKIQRTQQEDSAVYLCASTMDRLNTGELFFGEGSRLTVL.

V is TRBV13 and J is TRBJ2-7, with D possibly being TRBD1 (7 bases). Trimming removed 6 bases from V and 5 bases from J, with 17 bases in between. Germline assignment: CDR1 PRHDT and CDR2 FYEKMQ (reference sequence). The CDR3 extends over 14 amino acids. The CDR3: CASRRLQGRNEQYF. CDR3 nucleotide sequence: TGTGCCAGCAGGCGCCTACAGGGGAGGAACGAGCAGTACTTC.

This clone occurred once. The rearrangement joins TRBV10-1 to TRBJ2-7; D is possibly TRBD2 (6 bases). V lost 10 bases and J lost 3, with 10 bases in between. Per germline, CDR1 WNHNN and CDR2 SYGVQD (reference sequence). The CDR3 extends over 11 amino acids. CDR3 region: CATAGNYEQYF. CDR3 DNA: TGCGCCACGGCGGGGAACTACGAGCAGTACTTC.

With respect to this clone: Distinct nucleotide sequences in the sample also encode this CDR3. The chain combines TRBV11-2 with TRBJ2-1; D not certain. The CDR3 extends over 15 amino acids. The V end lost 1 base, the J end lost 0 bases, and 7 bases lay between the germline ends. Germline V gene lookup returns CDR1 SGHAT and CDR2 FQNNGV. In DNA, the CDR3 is TGTGCCAGCAGCTTAGGGCAAAGCTCCTACAATGAGCAGTTCTTC. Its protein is CASSLGQSSYNEQFF.

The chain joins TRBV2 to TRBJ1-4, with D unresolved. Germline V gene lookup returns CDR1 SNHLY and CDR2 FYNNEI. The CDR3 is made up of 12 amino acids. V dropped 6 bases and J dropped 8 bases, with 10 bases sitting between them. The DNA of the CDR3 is TGTGCCAGCAGGGCGGACGGCGAAAAACTGTTTTTT. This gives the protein CASRADGEKLFF.

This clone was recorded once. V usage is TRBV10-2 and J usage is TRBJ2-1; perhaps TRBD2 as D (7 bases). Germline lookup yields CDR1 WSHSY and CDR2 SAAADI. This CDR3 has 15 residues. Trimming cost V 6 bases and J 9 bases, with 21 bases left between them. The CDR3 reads CASSLQGGAFAEQFF. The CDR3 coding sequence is TGCGCCAGCAGCTTACAGGGAGGGGCTTTCGCTGAGCAGTTCTTC.